This is a list of T cell receptor beta chains from one sample in a study of shared clonotypes between healthy human individuals. Libraries were prepared by immunoSEQ multiplex PCR; TCRdb keeps only in-frame clonotypes and omits some of them. The data contain roughly 500,000 clones, approximately 85% of them singletons. The sequenced material came from PBMCs. The receptors shown here come from a woman in her thirties or forties in good health. Some clones in this sample may be carry-over from other donors' samples. Both conserved end residues are part of each CDR3. D genes are given only for firm matches. A clone size is listed for some rows: how often the clone was seen (once, few, many), or a class if it is expanded.

TRBJ2-7 | TRBV28 | - | - | TGTGCCAGCAGTTTCCTAGGGGGGGCGGATTTTAACGAGCAGTACTTC | CASSFLGGADFNEQYF
TRBJ2-1 | TRBV11-3 | TRBD2 | many | TGTGCCAGCAGCCATCCAGCGGGAGGGAGGAATGAGCAGTTCTTC | CASSHPAGGRNEQFF
TRBJ1-1 | TRBV28 | - | - | TGTGCCAGCAGTTTCGGGGCCCTAGAAGCTTTCTTT | CASSFGALEAFF
TRBJ1-4 | TRBV7-2 | - | - | TGTGCCAGCAGTGACACGGGGGGCCCAAAAAAACTGTTTTTT | CASSDTGGPKKLFF
TRBJ2-1 | TRBV5-1 | TRBD1 | - | TGCGCCAGCAGCAGCGGGACAGGGAACCACAATGAGCAGTTCTTC | CASSSGTGNHNEQFF
TRBJ2-2 | TRBV27 | TRBD2 | - | TGTGCCAGCAGACCAAGACCGGGACTAGATTGGACCGGGGAGCTGTTTTTT | CASRPRPGLDWTGELFF
TRBJ2-7 | TRBV27 | TRBD1 | - | TGTGCCAGCAGTCCAAAGCGGGGACAGGGACTTTTCTACGAGCAGTACTTC | CASSPKRGQGLFYEQYF
TRBJ1-4 | TRBV6-5 | - | - | TGTGCCAGCAGTAACACCGCAACTAATGAAAAACTGTTTTTT | CASSNTATNEKLFF
TRBJ2-3 | TRBV6-4 | - | - | TGTGCCAGCAGTGACAAAGGCACAGATACGCAGTATTTT | CASSDKGTDTQYF
TRBJ2-3 | TRBV5-1 | - | once | TGCGCCAGCGGTACAGGGCGAGCCACAGATACGCAGTATTTT | CASGTGRATDTQYF
TRBJ2-1 | TRBV6-4 | TRBD2 | - | TGTGCCAGCAGTGAGTCTGTTAGCGGGAGTAATGAGCAGTTCTTC | CASSESVSGSNEQFF
TRBJ1-5 | TRBV9 | - | - | TGTGCCAGCAGCGCATCCAGTGACGGACAGCCCCAGCATTTT | CASSASSDGQPQHF
TRBJ2-2 | TRBV5-1 | TRBD1 | - | TGCGCCAGCAGCCCGGACAGGGGTTCGGACACCGGGGAGCTGTTTTTT | CASSPDRGSDTGELFF
TRBJ1-4 | TRBV5-1 | TRBD1 | many | TGCGCCAGCAGCTCGACAGGGGGCGGTAATGAAAAACTGTTTTTT | CASSSTGGGNEKLFF
TRBJ1-1 | TRBV5-4 | TRBD1 | - | TGTGCCAGCAGCTTAGGGACAGGGGGTTACACTGAAGCTTTCTTT | CASSLGTGGYTEAFF
TRBJ2-7 | TRBV2 | - | - | TGTGCCAGCAGTGTGGGGAGCCAGTACGAGCAGTACTTC | CASSVGSQYEQYF
TRBJ2-1 | TRBV2 | - | - | TGTGCCAGCACCACCGGGGGCCTTAGCTCCTACAATGAGCAGTTCTTC | CASTTGGLSSYNEQFF
TRBJ2-5 | TRBV30 | TRBD1 | - | TGTGCCTGGAGGGTATTTGGACGGGGACAGGGGCAAGAGACCCAGTACTTC | CAWRVFGRGQGQETQYF
TRBJ1-1 | TRBV2 | - | - | TGTGCCAGCAGTGAATTCGAGGTTTTCACTGAAGCTTTCTTT | CASSEFEVFTEAFF
TRBJ2-7 | TRBV2 | - | - | TGTGCCAGCAGTACAGCGTACGAGCAGTACTTC | CASSTAYEQYF
TRBJ2-3 | TRBV27 | TRBD2 | few | TGTGCCAGCAGCCCTCGGATGAGCGGGAGTTCAGATACGCAGTATTTT | CASSPRMSGSSDTQYF
TRBJ2-3 | TRBV7-2 | - | - | TGTGCCAGCAGCTTAGCTTGGCAGTCGGATACGCAGTATTTT | CASSLAWQSDTQYF
TRBJ1-1 | TRBV19 | TRBD1 | few | TGTGCCAGTCAGGGGGCTTTAAACACTGAAGCTTTCTTT | CASQGALNTEAFF
TRBJ2-7 | TRBV15 | - | many | TGTGCCACCAGCAGAGATTTGGGACAAGGATCATACGAGCAGTACTTC | CATSRDLGQGSYEQYF
TRBJ2-1 | TRBV10-2 | TRBD1 | - | TGCGCCAGCAGTGGCACGACAGGGGTTAGTGGTGAGCAGTTCTTC | CASSGTTGVSGEQFF
TRBJ2-7 | TRBV27 | TRBD1 | few | TGTGCCAGCAGTTTATCGTGGACAGGTAGATACGAGCAGTACTTC | CASSLSWTGRYEQYF
TRBJ2-7 | TRBV4-2 | - | - | TGTGCCAGCAGCCAACACTTTGGGAAGGCGTACGAGCAGTACTTC | CASSQHFGKAYEQYF
TRBJ1-4 | TRBV6-6 | - | - | TGTGCCAGCAGGCCGCGGGAGGGCGAAAAACTGTTTTTT | CASRPREGEKLFF
TRBJ2-1 | TRBV30 | - | - | TGTGCCTGGAGTGTAACCCGATACTACAATGAGCAGTTCTTC | CAWSVTRYYNEQFF
TRBJ2-1 | TRBV9 | - | - | TGTGCCAGCAGCCCCGGTGGGGGGGCGGTTACCTACAATGAGCAGTTCTTC | CASSPGGGAVTYNEQFF
TRBJ2-5 | TRBV5-1 | TRBD2 | few | TGCGCCAGCACCTACCCGGGCGGGAGCCCAGAGACCCAGTACTTC | CASTYPGGSPETQYF
TRBJ1-6 | TRBV6-4 | - | - | TGTGCCAGCAGTCCGACGGGGGGCGATTCACCCCTCCACTTT | CASSPTGGDSPLHF
TRBJ2-1 | TRBV5-1 | - | many | TGCGCCAGCAGCTTGGCGTTGGGGGACTCCCAGTTCTTC | CASSLALGDSQFF
TRBJ2-7 | TRBV6-1 | - | few | TGTGCCAGCAGTGAGTCGGAAATCTACGAGCAGTACTTC | CASSESEIYEQYF
TRBJ2-3 | TRBV6-6 | - | - | TGTGCCAGCAGTTACTCCAGCACAGATACGCAGTATTTT | CASSYSSTDTQYF
TRBJ2-3 | TRBV19 | - | - | TGTGCCAGTAGTAAGAGATTTGCAGATACGCAGTATTTT | CASSKRFADTQYF
TRBJ1-2 | TRBV15 | - | - | TGTGCCACCAGCAGAGATGTCGGACGATATGGCTACACCTTC | CATSRDVGRYGYTF
TRBJ2-7 | TRBV5-4 | - | - | TGTGCCAGCAACTCCTTGGGCGACTACGAGCAGTACTTC | CASNSLGDYEQYF
TRBJ2-3 | TRBV20-1 | - | - | TGCAGTGCGGTGGTGGGAGATACGCAGTATTTT | CSAVVGDTQYF
TRBJ2-7 | TRBV4-2 | - | few | TGTGCCAGCAGCCTCTCCTCCATCCACGAGCAGTACTTC | CASSLSSIHEQYF
TRBJ2-5 | TRBV2 | TRBD2 | many | TGTGCCAGCAGCGGGACTAGCGGGAGAGGAGAGACCCAGTACTTC | CASSGTSGRGETQYF
TRBJ2-2 | TRBV6-6 | - | - | TGTGCCAGCAGTTACGGGGCAGGAAGGAGCGCCGGGGAGCTGTTTTTT | CASSYGAGRSAGELFF
TRBJ1-1 | TRBV7-2 | - | - | TGTGCCAGCAGCTTACGCAGGGCTGGGACTGAAGCTTTCTTT | CASSLRRAGTEAFF
TRBJ1-1 | TRBV29-1 | TRBD1 | - | TGCAGCGTCGAACAGGGGGAGGTGGCTTTCTTT | CSVEQGEVAFF
TRBJ1-4 | TRBV5-6 | TRBD1 | - | TGTGCCAGCAGCCCGGGGACAGGGGGCTTGTATGAAAAACTGTTTTTT | CASSPGTGGLYEKLFF
TRBJ2-5 | TRBV18 | TRBD2 | - | TGTGCCAGCTCACCATCGGTAGCGGGAGCCCAAGAGACCCAGTACTTC | CASSPSVAGAQETQYF
TRBJ2-3 | TRBV7-3 | TRBD1 | few | TGTGCCAGCAGCGAACGGACAGGGGGCACAGATACGCAGTATTTT | CASSERTGGTDTQYF
TRBJ1-1 | TRBV4-1 | TRBD1 | - | TGCGCCAGCAGCCAAGAAAACAGGGGGCAGAACACTGAAGCTTTCTTT | CASSQENRGQNTEAFF
TRBJ2-5 | TRBV7-2 | TRBD1 | - | TGTGCCAGCAGCAGGGACAGGGGGAGGAAGACCCAGTACTTC | CASSRDRGRKTQYF
TRBJ2-1 | TRBV6-1 | - | - | TGTGCCAGCAGTGAACGGCGGGGAAGTTACAATGAGCAGTTCTTC | CASSERRGSYNEQFF
TRBJ2-7 | TRBV6-1 | TRBD2 | - | TGTGCCAGCAGTGAAGCCCCGGTGGGGACTAGCTCATTC | CASSEAPVGTSSF
TRBJ2-7 | TRBV6-5 | TRBD2 | - | TGTGCCAGCAGTCTGACTAGCGCCTACGAGCAGTACTTC | CASSLTSAYEQYF
TRBJ2-1 | TRBV10-3 | TRBD2 | - | TGTGCCATCACTGAGGGACTAGCGGGAGAATCGAATGAGCAGTTCTTC | CAITEGLAGESNEQFF